This is a list of T cell receptor beta chains from one sample in a study of blood T cell repertoires in COVID-19. Profiling relied on immunoSEQ multiplex PCR, and the TCRdb table lists in-frame clones only, not all of them. The repertoire includes about 100,000 clones, approximately 62% of them detected once, and about 5.9% sits in the top ten. Sequencing was carried out using peripheral blood. The receptors derive from an elderly man with acute or convalescent COVID-19. Each CDR3 is given with its conserved first and last residue. D genes are given only for firm matches. Clone size, where shown, is once, few, many, or a class for clones that have expanded.

d_call clone_size j_call v_call cdr3_length cdr3_aa cdr3_nt
NA once TRBJ2-5 TRBV7-2 15 CASSLWGSGGETQYF TGTGCCAGCAGCTTATGGGGGAGTGGGGGCGAGACCCAGTACTTC
TRBD2 few TRBJ2-1 TRBV29-1 13 CSVGGSGNNEQFF TGCAGCGTTGGAGGGAGCGGGAACAATGAGCAGTTCTTC
TRBD1 few TRBJ1-4 TRBV6-5 14 CASSSSGGGKKLFF TGTGCCAGCAGTTCGTCAGGGGGAGGCAAAAAACTGTTTTTT
NA NA TRBJ1-2 TRBV20-1 11 CSIDSLYGYTF TGCAGTATTGACAGCCTCTATGGCTACACCTTC
TRBD1 few TRBJ2-1 TRBV9 15 CASSAGQGTYNEQFF TGTGCCAGCAGCGCGGGACAGGGAACGTACAATGAGCAGTTCTTC
NA NA TRBJ1-1 TRBV19 13 CASSIGPATEAFF TGTGCCAGTAGTATTGGGCCGGCGACTGAAGCTTTCTTT
NA NA TRBJ2-1 TRBV2 17 CASRLRRGGDAYNEQFF TGTGCCAGCAGGCTACGAAGGGGGGGAGACGCCTACAATGAGCAGTTCTTC
NA NA TRBJ2-7 TRBV7-2 16 CASSRRGGQVNNEQYF TGTGCCAGCAGCCGGAGGGGGGGACAAGTTAATAACGAGCAGTACTTC
TRBD1 NA TRBJ1-1 TRBV24-1 18 CATTRKRDRGGRSTEAFF TGTGCCACCACCCGAAAACGAGACAGGGGAGGGAGGAGCACTGAAGCTTTCTTT
NA NA TRBJ2-5 TRBV4-1 14 CASSLGQSVETQYF TGCGCCAGCAGCCTAGGACAGTCTGTGGAGACCCAGTACTTC
NA NA TRBJ2-1 TRBV4-3 13 CASSQGLVNEQFF TGCGCCAGCAGCCAAGGGCTGGTGAATGAGCAGTTCTTC
NA NA TRBJ2-3 TRBV7-2 17 CASSFSGGGGVTDTQYF TGTGCCAGCAGCTTTTCCGGCGGAGGGGGGGTCACAGATACGCAGTATTTT
NA once TRBJ2-6 TRBV21-1 16 CVFSGGVDSGANVLTF TGTGTGTTTTCCGGGGGGGTCGACTCTGGGGCCAACGTCCTGACTTTC
NA NA TRBJ1-1 TRBV5-6 14 CASSLAGVKTEAFF TGTGCCAGCAGCTTGGCCGGTGTCAAAACTGAAGCTTTCTTT